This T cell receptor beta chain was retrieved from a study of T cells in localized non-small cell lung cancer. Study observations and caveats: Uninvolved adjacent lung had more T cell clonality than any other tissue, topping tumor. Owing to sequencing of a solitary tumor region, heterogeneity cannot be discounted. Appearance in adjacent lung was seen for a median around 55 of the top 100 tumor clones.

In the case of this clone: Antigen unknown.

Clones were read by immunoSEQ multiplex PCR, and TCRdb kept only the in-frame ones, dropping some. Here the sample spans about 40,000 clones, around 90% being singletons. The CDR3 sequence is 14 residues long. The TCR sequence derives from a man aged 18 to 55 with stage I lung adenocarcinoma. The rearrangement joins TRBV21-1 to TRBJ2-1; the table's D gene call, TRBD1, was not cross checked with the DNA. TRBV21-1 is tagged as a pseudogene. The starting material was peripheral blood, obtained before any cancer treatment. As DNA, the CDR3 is TGTGCCAGCAGTTCGGACAGGGGTAAGCGCCCGCAGTTCTTC. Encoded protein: CASSSDRGKRPQFF.